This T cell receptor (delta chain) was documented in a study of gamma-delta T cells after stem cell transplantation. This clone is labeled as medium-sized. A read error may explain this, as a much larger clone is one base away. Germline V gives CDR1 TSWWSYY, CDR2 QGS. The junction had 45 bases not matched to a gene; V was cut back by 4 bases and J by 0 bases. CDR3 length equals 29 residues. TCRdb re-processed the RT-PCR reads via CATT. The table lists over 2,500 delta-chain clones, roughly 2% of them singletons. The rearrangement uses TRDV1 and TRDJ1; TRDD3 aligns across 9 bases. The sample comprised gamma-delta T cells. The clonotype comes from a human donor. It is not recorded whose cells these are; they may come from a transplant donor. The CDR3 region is CALGGVMVTFLPYWGTLPERWRDTDKLIF. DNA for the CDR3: TGTGCTCTTGGGGGAGTCATGGTAACCTTCCTCCCCTACTGGGGGACCTTGCCAGAGAGGTGGAGGGACACCGATAAACTCATCTTT.